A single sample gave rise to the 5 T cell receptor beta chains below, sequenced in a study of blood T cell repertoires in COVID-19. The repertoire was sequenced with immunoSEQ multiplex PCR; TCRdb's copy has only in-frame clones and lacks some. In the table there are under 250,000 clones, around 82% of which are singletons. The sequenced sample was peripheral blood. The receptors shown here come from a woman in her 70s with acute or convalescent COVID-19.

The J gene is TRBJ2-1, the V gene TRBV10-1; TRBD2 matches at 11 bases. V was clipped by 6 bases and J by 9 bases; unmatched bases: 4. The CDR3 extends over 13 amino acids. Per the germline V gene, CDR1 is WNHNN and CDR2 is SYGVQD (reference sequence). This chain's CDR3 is CASRPSGGFEQFF. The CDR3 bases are TGCGCCAGCAGGCCTAGCGGGGGGTTTGAGCAGTTCTTC.

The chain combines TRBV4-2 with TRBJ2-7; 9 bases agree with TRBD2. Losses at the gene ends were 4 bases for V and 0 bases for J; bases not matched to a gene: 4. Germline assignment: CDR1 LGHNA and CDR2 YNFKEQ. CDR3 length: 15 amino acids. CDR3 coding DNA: TGTGCCAGCAGCCTCGGCGGGGGGGCCTCCTACGAGCAGTACTTC. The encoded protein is CASSLGGGASYEQYF.

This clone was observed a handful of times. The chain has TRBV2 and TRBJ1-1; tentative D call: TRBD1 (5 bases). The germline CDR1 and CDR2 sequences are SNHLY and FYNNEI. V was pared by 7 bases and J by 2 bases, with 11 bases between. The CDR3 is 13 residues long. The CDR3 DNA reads TGTGCCAGCACGGGGGAAACCAACACTGAAGCTTTCTTT. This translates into CASTGETNTEAFF.

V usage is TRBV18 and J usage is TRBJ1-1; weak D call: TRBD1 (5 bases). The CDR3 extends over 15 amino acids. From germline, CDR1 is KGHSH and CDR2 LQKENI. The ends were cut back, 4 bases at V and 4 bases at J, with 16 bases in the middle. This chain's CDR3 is CASSLNGGEGTEAFF. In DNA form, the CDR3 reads TGTGCCAGCTCACTGAACGGGGGGGAGGGCACTGAAGCTTTCTTT. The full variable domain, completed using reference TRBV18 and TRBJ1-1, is NAGVMQNPRHLVRRRGQEARLRCSPMKGHSHVYWYRQLPEEGLKFMVYLQKENIIDESGMPKERFSAEFPKEGPSILRIQQVVRGDSAAYFCASSLNGGEGTEAFFGQGTRLTVV.

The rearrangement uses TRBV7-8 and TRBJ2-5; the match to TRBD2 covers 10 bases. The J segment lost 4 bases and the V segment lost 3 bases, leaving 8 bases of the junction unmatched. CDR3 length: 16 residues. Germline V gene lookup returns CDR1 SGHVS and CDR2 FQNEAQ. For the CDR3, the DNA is TGTGCCAGCAGCTTGTCTAGCGGGGGAGGCGGAGAGACCCAGTACTTC. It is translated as CASSLSSGGGGETQYF.